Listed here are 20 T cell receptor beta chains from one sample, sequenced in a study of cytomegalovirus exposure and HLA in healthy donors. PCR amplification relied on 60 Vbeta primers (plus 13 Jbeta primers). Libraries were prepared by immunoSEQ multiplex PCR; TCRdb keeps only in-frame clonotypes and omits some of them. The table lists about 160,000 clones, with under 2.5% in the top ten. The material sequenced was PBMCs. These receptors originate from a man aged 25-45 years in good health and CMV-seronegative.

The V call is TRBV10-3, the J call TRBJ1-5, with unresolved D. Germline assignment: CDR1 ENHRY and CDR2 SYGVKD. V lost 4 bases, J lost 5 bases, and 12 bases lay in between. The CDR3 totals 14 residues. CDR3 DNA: TGTGCCATCAGTGTGAGCAGGCTTGATCAGCCCCAGCATTTT. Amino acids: CAISVSRLDQPQHF.

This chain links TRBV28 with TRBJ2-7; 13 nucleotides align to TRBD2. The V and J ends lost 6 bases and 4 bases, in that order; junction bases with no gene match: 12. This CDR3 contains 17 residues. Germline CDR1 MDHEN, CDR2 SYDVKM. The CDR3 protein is CASREGTSGTGYYEQYF. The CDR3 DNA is TGTGCCAGCAGGGAAGGGACTAGCGGGACCGGGTATTACGAGCAGTACTTC.

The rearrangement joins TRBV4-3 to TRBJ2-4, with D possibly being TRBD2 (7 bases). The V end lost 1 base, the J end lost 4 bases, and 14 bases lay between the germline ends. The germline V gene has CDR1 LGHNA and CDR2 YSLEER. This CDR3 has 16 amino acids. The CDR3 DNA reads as TGCGCCAGCAGCCAAGCGATGGGGGGGCTAAAAAACATTCAGTACTTC. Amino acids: CASSQAMGGLKNIQYF.

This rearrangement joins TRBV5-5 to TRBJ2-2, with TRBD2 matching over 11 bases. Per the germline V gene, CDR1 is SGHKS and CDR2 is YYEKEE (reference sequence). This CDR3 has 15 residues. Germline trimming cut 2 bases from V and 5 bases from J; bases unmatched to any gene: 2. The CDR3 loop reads CASSLLAGVTGELFF. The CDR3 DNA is TGTGCCAGCAGCTTACTAGCGGGAGTTACCGGGGAGCTGTTTTTT. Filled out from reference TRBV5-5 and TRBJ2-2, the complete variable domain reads DAGVTQSPTHLIKTRGQQVTLRCSPISGHKSVSWYQQVLGQGPQFIFQYYEKEERGRGNFPDRFSARQFPNYSSELNVNALLLGDSALYLCASSLLAGVTGELFFGEGSRLTVL.

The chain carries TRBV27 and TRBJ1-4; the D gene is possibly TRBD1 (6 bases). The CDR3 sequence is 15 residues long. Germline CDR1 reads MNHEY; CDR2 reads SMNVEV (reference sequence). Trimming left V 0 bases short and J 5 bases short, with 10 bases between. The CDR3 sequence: CASSLSGRGNEKLFF. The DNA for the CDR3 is TGTGCCAGCAGTTTATCTGGAAGGGGGAATGAAAAACTGTTTTTT.

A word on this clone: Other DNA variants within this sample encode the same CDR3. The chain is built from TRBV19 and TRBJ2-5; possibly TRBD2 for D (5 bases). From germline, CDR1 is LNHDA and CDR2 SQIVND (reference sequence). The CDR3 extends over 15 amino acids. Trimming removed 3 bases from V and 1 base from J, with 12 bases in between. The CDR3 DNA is TGTGCCAGTAGTATTGGGGTAGGGAGCCAAGAGACCCAGTACTTC. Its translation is CASSIGVGSQETQYF.

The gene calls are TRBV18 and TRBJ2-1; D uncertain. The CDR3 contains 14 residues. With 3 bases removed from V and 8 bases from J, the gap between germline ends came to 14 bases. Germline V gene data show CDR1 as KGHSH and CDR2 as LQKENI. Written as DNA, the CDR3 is TGTGCCAGCTCACCCACTGCTGCACCCGATGAGCAGTTCTTC. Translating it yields CASSPTAAPDEQFF.

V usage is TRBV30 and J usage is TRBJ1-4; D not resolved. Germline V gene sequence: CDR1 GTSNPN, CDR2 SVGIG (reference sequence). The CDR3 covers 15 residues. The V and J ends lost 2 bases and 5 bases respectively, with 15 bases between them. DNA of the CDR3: TGTGCCTGGAGTTCCACGGGGAGAAACAATGAAAAACTGTTTTTT. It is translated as CAWSSTGRNNEKLFF.

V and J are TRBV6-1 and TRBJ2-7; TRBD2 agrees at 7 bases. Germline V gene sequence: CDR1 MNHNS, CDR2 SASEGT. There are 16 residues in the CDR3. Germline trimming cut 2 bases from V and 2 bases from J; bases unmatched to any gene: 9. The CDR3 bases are TGTGCCAGCAGTGAACTGGGCGGGAGAAAAGCCTACGAGCAGTACTTC. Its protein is CASSELGGRKAYEQYF.

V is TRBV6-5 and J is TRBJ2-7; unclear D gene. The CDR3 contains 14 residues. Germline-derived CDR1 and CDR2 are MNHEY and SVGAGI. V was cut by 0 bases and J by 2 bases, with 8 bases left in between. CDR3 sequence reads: CASSYSPVTYEQYF. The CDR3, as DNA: TGTGCCAGCAGTTACTCACCGGTTACCTACGAGCAGTACTTC.

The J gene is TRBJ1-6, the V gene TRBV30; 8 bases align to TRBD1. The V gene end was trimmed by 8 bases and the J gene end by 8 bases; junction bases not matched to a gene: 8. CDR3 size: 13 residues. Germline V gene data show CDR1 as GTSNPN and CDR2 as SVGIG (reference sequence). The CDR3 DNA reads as TGTGCCGTCAGGGACAGGACTTATTCACCCCTCCACTTT. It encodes CAVRDRTYSPLHF.

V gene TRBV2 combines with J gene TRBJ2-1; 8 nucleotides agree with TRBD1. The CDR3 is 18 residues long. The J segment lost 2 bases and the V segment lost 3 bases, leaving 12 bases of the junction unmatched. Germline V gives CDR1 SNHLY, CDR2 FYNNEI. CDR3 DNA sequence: TGTGCCAGCAGTGATGCAGGGGGCTTGAAAGCGGCCTACAATGAGCAGTTCTTC. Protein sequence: CASSDAGGLKAAYNEQFF.

The CDR3 DNA sequence: TGTGCCAGCTCACCCTCCTCCGGGTTCTACGAGCAGTACTTC. It yields the protein CASSPSSGFYEQYF. J is TRBJ2-7 and V is TRBV18, with unresolved D. With 3 bases removed from V and 3 bases from J, the gap between germline ends came to 12 bases. The CDR3 has 14 amino acids. In germline, CDR1 is KGHSH, CDR2 LQKENI.

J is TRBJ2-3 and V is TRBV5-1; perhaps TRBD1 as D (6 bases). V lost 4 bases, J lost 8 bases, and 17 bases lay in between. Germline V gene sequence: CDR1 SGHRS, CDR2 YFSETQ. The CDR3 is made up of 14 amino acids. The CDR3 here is CASSISSRGGTQYF. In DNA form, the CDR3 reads TGCGCCAGCAGCATCTCTAGCAGGGGCGGTACGCAGTATTTT.

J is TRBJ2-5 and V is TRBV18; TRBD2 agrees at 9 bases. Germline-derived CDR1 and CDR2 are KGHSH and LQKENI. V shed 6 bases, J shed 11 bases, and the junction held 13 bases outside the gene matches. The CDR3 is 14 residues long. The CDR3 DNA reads TGTGCCAGCTCTCCTGTAGCGGGAGTGAGGGAGCAGTACTTC. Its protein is CASSPVAGVREQYF.

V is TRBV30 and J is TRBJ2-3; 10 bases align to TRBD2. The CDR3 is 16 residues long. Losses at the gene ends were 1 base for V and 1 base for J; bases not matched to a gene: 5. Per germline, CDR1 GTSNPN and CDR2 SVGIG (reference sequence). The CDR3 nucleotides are TGTGCCTGGAGTGGGAAGAGCGGGAGGGGCACAGATACGCAGTATTTT. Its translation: CAWSGKSGRGTDTQYF.

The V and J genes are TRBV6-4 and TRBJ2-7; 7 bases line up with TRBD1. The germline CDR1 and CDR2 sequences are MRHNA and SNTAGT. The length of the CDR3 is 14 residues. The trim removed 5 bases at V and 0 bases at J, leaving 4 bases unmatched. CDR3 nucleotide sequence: TGTGCCAGCAGTCAGGACAGGAGCTCCTACGAGCAGTACTTC. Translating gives CASSQDRSSYEQYF.

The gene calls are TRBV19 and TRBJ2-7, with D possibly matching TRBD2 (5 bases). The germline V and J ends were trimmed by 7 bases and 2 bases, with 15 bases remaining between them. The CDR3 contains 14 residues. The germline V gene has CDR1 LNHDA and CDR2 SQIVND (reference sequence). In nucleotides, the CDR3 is TGTGCCAGTACCCTTACGGGGTTCCCCTACGAGCAGTACTTC. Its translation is CASTLTGFPYEQYF. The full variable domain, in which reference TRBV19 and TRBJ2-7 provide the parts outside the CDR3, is DGGITQSPKYLFRKEGQNVTLSCEQNLNHDAMYWYRQDPGQGLRLIYYSQIVNDFQKGDIAEGYSVSREKKESFPLTVTSAQKNPTAFYLCASTLTGFPYEQYFGPGTRLTVT.

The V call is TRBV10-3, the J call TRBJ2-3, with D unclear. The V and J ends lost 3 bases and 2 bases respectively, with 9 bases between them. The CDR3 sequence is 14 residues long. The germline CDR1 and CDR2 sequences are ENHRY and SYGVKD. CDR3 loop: CAISESSFTDTQYF. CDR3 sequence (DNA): TGTGCCATCAGTGAATCCAGTTTCACAGATACGCAGTATTTT.

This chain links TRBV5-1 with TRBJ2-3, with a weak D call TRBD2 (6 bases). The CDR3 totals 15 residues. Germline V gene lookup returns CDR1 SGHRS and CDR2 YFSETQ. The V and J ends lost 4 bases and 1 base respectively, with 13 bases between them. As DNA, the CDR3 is TGCGCCAGCAGCGGGGGACTCGGGGGCACAGATACGCAGTATTTT. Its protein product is CASSGGLGGTDTQYF.